The 15 T cell receptor beta chains presented below share a single source sample, sequenced in a study of blood T cell repertoires in COVID-19. Profiling relied on immunoSEQ multiplex PCR, and the TCRdb table lists in-frame clones only, not all of them. The table includes over 65,000 clones, roughly three quarters detected once. The sample comprised peripheral blood. Receptor source: a human donor in a cohort sampled during active COVID-19.

CDR3 DNA: TGTGCCAGCAGGGCGGGACGATGGGTGGGGGAGCAGTACTTC. The encoded protein is CASRAGRWVGEQYF. The V gene is TRBV28, the J gene TRBJ2-7; perhaps TRBD2 as D (6 bases). Germline V gives CDR1 MDHEN, CDR2 SYDVKM. There are 14 residues in the CDR3. V lost 6 bases, J lost 7 bases, and 19 bases lay in between.

The rearrangement joins TRBV4-1 to TRBJ2-1; TRBD2 matches at 12 bases. The V gene end was trimmed by 0 bases and the J gene end by 9 bases; junction bases not matched to a gene: 6. Germline assignment: CDR1 MGHRA and CDR2 YSYEKL. CDR3 length equals 16 residues. Here the CDR3 reads CASSQDRLAGGGEQFF. In DNA form, the CDR3 reads TGCGCCAGCAGCCAAGATCGGCTAGCGGGAGGGGGTGAGCAGTTCTTC.

This clone occurred once. The chain couples TRBV27 to TRBJ2-2; no firm D call. The CDR3 runs 12 residues. The germline V and J ends were trimmed by 6 bases and 6 bases, with 8 bases remaining between them. Germline-derived CDR1 and CDR2 are MNHEY and SMNVEV (reference sequence). CDR3 DNA sequence: TGTGCCAGCAGCCAGTATGCCGGGGAGCTGTTTTTT. Residues: CASSQYAGELFF.

This chain links TRBV15 with TRBJ2-7; the match to TRBD1 covers 8 bases. The CDR3 consists of 15 residues. With 2 bases clipped from V and 3 bases from J, the junction kept 6 bases outside the gene matches. Germline V lookup: CDR1 LNHNV, CDR2 YYDKDF (reference sequence). CDR3 DNA sequence: TGTGCCACCAGCAGACCGGGACAGGTCCTCTACGAGCAGTACTTC. It translates to CATSRPGQVLYEQYF. The full variable domain, completed using reference TRBV15 and TRBJ2-7, is DAMVIQNPRYQVTQFGKPVTLSCSQTLNHNVMYWYQQKSSQAPKLLFHYYDKDFNNEADTPDNFQSRRPNTSFCFLDIRSPGLGDTAMYLCATSRPGQVLYEQYFGPGTRLTVT.

This clone was seen a few times. The CDR3 is CASSEGVPGPVETQYF. As DNA, the CDR3 is TGTGCCAGCAGCGAAGGGGTCCCAGGGCCAGTAGAGACCCAGTACTTC. V usage is TRBV7-8 and J usage is TRBJ2-5; weak D call: TRBD1 (5 bases). The CDR3 covers 16 residues. The germline gives CDR1 SGHVS, CDR2 FQNEAQ. The V end lost 5 bases, the J end lost 4 bases, and 20 bases lay between the germline ends. Variable domain in full (rest from reference TRBV7-8 and TRBJ2-5): GAGVSQSPRYKVAKRGQDVALRCDPISGHVSLFWYQQALGQGPEFLTYFQNEAQLDKSGLPSDRFFAERPEGSVSTLKIQRTQQEDSAVYLCASSEGVPGPVETQYFGPGTRLLVL.

This chain links TRBV9 with TRBJ2-2; D possibly corresponds to TRBD2 (5 bases). Trimming removed 4 bases at V and 5 bases at J, with 15 bases between. This CDR3 region has 15 residues. Germline V gene sequence: CDR1 SGDLS, CDR2 YYNGEE. CDR3 nucleotide sequence: TGTGCCAGCAGCTCCTGGACTCTGCCAACCGGGGAGCTGTTTTTT. Protein sequence: CASSSWTLPTGELFF.

The chain carries TRBV10-1 and TRBJ2-7; D is uncertain. Germline V gene data show CDR1 as WNHNN and CDR2 as SYGVQD (reference sequence). The CDR3 has 14 residues. V was shortened by 5 bases and J by 2 bases, with 13 bases between the two germline ends. The CDR3 sequence is CASSTGSPPYEQYF. Written as DNA, the CDR3 is TGCGCCAGCAGTACCGGGTCTCCACCCTACGAGCAGTACTTC.

This clone was recorded a few times. The chain has TRBV6-2 or TRBV6-3 and TRBJ2-1; D may be TRBD2 (6 bases). This CDR3 has 14 amino acids. Trimming left V 4 bases short and J 9 bases short, with 16 bases between. CDR1 and CDR2 (germline): MNHEY, SVGEGT. In DNA, the CDR3 is TGTGCCAGCAGTTGGGAGACTCGGCGGGGTGAGCAGTTCTTC. Its translation: CASSWETRRGEQFF.

This clone was counted once. This chain connects TRBV14 to TRBJ2-3, with 8 positions matching TRBD1. J gave up 5 bases and V 0 bases, and 10 bases lay outside the gene matches. From germline, CDR1 is SGHDN and CDR2 FVKESK. The CDR3 covers 17 residues. For the CDR3, the DNA is TGTGCCAGCAGCCAAGAGACGGGCAGGGGGCGTAGAGATACGCAGTATTTT. Its translation is CASSQETGRGRRDTQYF.

This chain joins TRBV7-3 and TRBJ2-7; 7 bases map to TRBD2. Germline loops: CDR1 SGHTA, CDR2 FQGTGA. V trimming: 8 bases; J trimming: 3 bases; junction bases outside the gene matches: 7. This CDR3 is 13 amino acids long. The CDR3 spells CASARGDGYEQYF. The DNA of the CDR3 is TGTGCCAGCGCCCGGGGGGACGGCTACGAGCAGTACTTC. The full variable domain, rest sourced from reference TRBV7-3 and TRBJ2-7, is GAGVSQTPSNKVTEKGKYVELRCDPISGHTALYWYRQSLGQGPEFLIYFQGTGAADDSGLPNDRFFAVRPEGSVSTLKIQRTERGDSAVYLCASARGDGYEQYFGPGTRLTVT.

CDR3 region: CASSATGRADNEQFF. The CDR3 DNA follows: TGTGCCAGCAGCGCAACAGGGAGGGCCGATAATGAGCAGTTCTTC. The gene calls are TRBV9 and TRBJ2-1; a possible D gene is TRBD2 (7 bases). With 3 bases removed from V and 7 bases from J, the gap between germline ends came to 17 bases. CDR1 is SGDLS, CDR2 YYNGEE, per germline. The CDR3 extends over 15 amino acids.

V is TRBV5-1 and J is TRBJ2-7, with 9 bases aligning to TRBD2. The CDR3 consists of 14 residues. After removal of 5 bases from V and 2 bases from J, the junction contained 5 bases not matched to a gene. The germline V gene encodes CDR1 SGHRS and CDR2 YFSETQ. The CDR3 protein is CASRPTSGAYEQYF. CDR3 coding DNA: TGCGCCAGCAGGCCGACTAGCGGAGCCTACGAGCAGTACTTC.

The chain links TRBV4-2 to TRBJ2-2; 16 bases are shared with TRBD2. The CDR3 contains 20 residues. J lost 2 bases, V lost 4 bases, and 10 bases had no gene match. Looked up from germline, CDR1 is LGHNA and CDR2 is YNFKEQ. CDR3 bases: TGTGCCAGCAGCCCCGACCCGGGACTAGCGGGAGGGCCTAACACCGGGGAGCTGTTTTTT. This codes for CASSPDPGLAGGPNTGELFF.

This clone came up a few times. V gene TRBV19 combines with J gene TRBJ2-7; D gene ambiguous. Germline V lookup: CDR1 LNHDA, CDR2 SQIVND (reference sequence). With 3 bases removed from V and 2 bases from J, the gap between germline ends came to 17 bases. The CDR3 loop spans 16 amino acids. The CDR3 protein is CASSMSSGYLAYEQYF. The DNA of the CDR3 is TGTGCCAGTAGTATGAGTTCCGGCTACCTAGCCTACGAGCAGTACTTC.

This clone was seen just once. This chain uses TRBV12-3 or TRBV12-4 with TRBJ2-7; 8 bases agree with TRBD2. V dropped 6 bases and J dropped 12; count of bases not matched to a gene: 7. This CDR3 is 11 amino acids long. CDR3 residues: CASSPGTRPYF. CDR3 DNA: TGTGCCAGCAGCCCCGGGACTAGGCCGTACTTC.